These 13 T cell receptor beta chains came from one sample sequenced in a study of OX40 agonist ivuxolimab in advanced cancers. This table comes from immunoSEQ multiplex PCR, and its TCRdb copy is limited to in-frame clones, with some not included. The table records some 85,000 clones, roughly 91% of them present only once. Here the sequenced sample was CD4+ or CD8+ T cells sorted from blood, taken in a trial of the OX40 agonist ivuxolimab. These receptors came from an adult with an advanced solid tumor such as melanoma, head and neck, liver or kidney cancer.

This clone came up a few times. V gene TRBV30 combines with J gene TRBJ1-2; the D gene is possibly TRBD1 (6 bases). V shed 5 bases and J shed 7 bases, with 23 bases lying between them. Germline values: CDR1 GTSNPN, CDR2 SVGIG (reference sequence). The CDR3 consists of 15 residues. The CDR3 protein is CAWGSGAPNKAGYTF. The CDR3 DNA sequence: TGTGCCTGGGGATCAGGGGCCCCGAACAAAGCTGGCTACACCTTC.

The chain uses TRBV14 and TRBJ2-7, with 8 bases identical to TRBD1. Germline-derived CDR1 and CDR2 are SGHDN and FVKESK. The CDR3 is made up of 16 amino acids. The ends lost 4 bases at V and 5 bases at J; junction bases unmatched: 13. CDR3: CASSPRTGKTFDEQYF. The CDR3 nucleotides read TGTGCCAGCAGCCCTCGGACAGGGAAGACCTTCGACGAGCAGTACTTC.

The V gene is TRBV10-3, the J gene TRBJ2-3, with 8 bases that match TRBD2. V lost 10 bases and J lost 0; bases outside the gene matches: 9. Germline assignment: CDR1 ENHRY and CDR2 SYGVKD. This CDR3 spans 15 amino acids. CDR3 coding DNA: TGTGCCACGGGAGGGACTACAGGCAGCACAGATACGCAGTATTTT. Translation: CATGGTTGSTDTQYF.

This clone was seen a handful of times. V gene TRBV2 combines with J gene TRBJ1-5; D gene unclear. The CDR3 spans 13 residues. Germline V gene sequence: CDR1 SNHLY, CDR2 FYNNEI. With 4 bases removed from V and 3 bases from J, the gap between germline ends came to 7 bases. CDR3 residues: CASSVRINQPQHF. The CDR3 region has the DNA TGTGCCAGCAGTGTACGGATCAATCAGCCCCAGCATTTT.

The V call is TRBV18, the J call TRBJ1-1; 9 nucleotides agree with TRBD1. V dropped 3 bases and J dropped 5; count of bases not matched to a gene: 7. The CDR3 sequence is 15 residues long. From germline, CDR1 is KGHSH and CDR2 LQKENI. As DNA, the CDR3 is TGTGCCAGCTCACCCCCGGGACAGGGAGGGACTGAAGCTTTCTTT. It is translated as CASSPPGQGGTEAFF.

The gene calls are TRBV11-3 and TRBJ2-3; 11 bases are a match to TRBD2. With 1 base clipped from V and 2 bases from J, the junction kept 8 bases outside the gene matches. CDR1 is SGHNT and CDR2 is YENEEA in the germline V gene. The length of the CDR3 is 18 residues. The CDR3 here is CASSLVTGTSGFTDTQYF. DNA of the CDR3: TGTGCCAGCAGCTTAGTAACGGGGACTAGCGGATTCACAGATACGCAGTATTTT.

The DNA for the CDR3 is TGTGCCAGCAGCTTTTCCCGGGACAGCAATCAGCCCCAGCATTTT. Amino acid sequence: CASSFSRDSNQPQHF. The chain is built from TRBV7-8 and TRBJ1-5; possible D gene TRBD1, 5 bases. Germline V CDR1 and CDR2: SGHVS, FQNEAQ. The CDR3 has 15 amino acids. Trimming shortened V by 3 bases and J by 1 base, and 10 bases separated the two germline ends. Variable domain in full (rest from reference TRBV7-8 and TRBJ1-5): GAGVSQSPRYKVAKRGQDVALRCDPISGHVSLFWYQQALGQGPEFLTYFQNEAQLDKSGLPSDRFFAERPEGSVSTLKIQRTQQEDSAVYLCASSFSRDSNQPQHFGDGTRLSIL.

J is TRBJ2-5 and V is TRBV11-3; 8 bases line up with TRBD2. The length of the CDR3 is 14 residues. Germline assignment: CDR1 SGHNT and CDR2 YENEEA. J gave up 5 bases and V 6 bases, and 8 bases lay outside the gene matches. The CDR3 DNA reads as TGTGCCAGCAGACCCGGGGGGGTAGGTGAGACCCAGTACTTC. This sequence encodes CASRPGGVGETQYF. The whole variable domain, remainder taken from reference TRBV11-3 and TRBJ2-5, is EAGVVQSPRYKIIEKKQPVAFWCNPISGHNTLYWYLQNLGQGPELLIRYENEEAVDDSQLPKDRFSAERLKGVDSTLKIQPAELGDSAVYLCASRPGGVGETQYFGPGTRLLVL.

This sequence joins TRBV11-3 and TRBJ1-3, with D hard to call. This CDR3 has 15 residues. Germline V gene lookup returns CDR1 SGHNT and CDR2 YENEEA. Trimming removed 5 bases from V and 0 bases from J, with 11 bases in between. The CDR3 sequence is CASSPTAISGNTIYF. CDR3 coding DNA: TGTGCCAGCAGCCCAACGGCAATCTCTGGAAACACCATATATTTT.

V and J are TRBV5-4 and TRBJ2-5; 10 nucleotides line up with TRBD2. The ends lost 2 bases at V and 5 bases at J; junction bases unmatched: 6. This CDR3 is built from 15 residues. The V gene's germline CDR1 is SGHNT and CDR2 YYREEE (reference sequence). This CDR3 is CASSLGAGGLETQYF. In DNA form, the CDR3 reads TGTGCCAGCAGCTTAGGAGCGGGGGGGTTGGAGACCCAGTACTTC.

This clone was counted only a few times. The rearrangement links TRBV14 to TRBJ1-1; the D is unclear. CDR1 and CDR2 (germline): SGHDN, FVKESK. This CDR3 has 12 residues. V lost 1 base and J lost 5, with 5 bases in between. CDR3 DNA sequence: TGTGCCAGCAGCCAAGTTCCGACTGAAGCTTTCTTT. Protein product: CASSQVPTEAFF.

This rearrangement joins TRBV19 to TRBJ2-2; TRBD2 matches 13 bases. In germline, CDR1 is LNHDA, CDR2 SQIVND (reference sequence). The CDR3 is made up of 15 amino acids. V was clipped by 11 bases and J by 3 bases; unmatched bases: 6. The DNA for the CDR3 is TGTGCCGCCCGGACTAGCGGGAGTGACACCGGGGAGCTGTTTTTT. Protein: CAARTSGSDTGELFF.

The genes are TRBV7-2 and TRBJ1-5; tentative D call: TRBD1 (5 bases). CDR3 length equals 15 residues. CDR1 SGHTA and CDR2 FQGNSA come from the germline V gene. The ends were cut back, 1 base at V and 6 bases at J, with 13 bases in the middle. CDR3 nucleotide sequence: TGTGCCAGCAGCTTAGTAGGGGATGCCGGTCAGCCCCAGCATTTT. It encodes CASSLVGDAGQPQHF.